Included here is one TCR beta chain sequence, with context. Its target is unknown. The data were taken from a study of cytomegalovirus exposure and HLA in healthy donors. Overall study results and limits: Analysis was carried out at a later point, and it linked a missense DCLRE1C variant to TCR beta V- and J-gene trimming.

The PCR employed 60 Vbeta primers together with 13 Jbeta primers. The assay was immunoSEQ multiplex PCR, and TCRdb's table has in-frame clones only and misses some. Here the sample spans under 150,000 clones, approximately 80% being singletons. At sampling all donors were nominally healthy, likely with unrecorded immune exposures. The CDR3 consists of 14 residues. Germline-derived CDR1 and CDR2 are SNHLY and FYNNEI. V was shortened by 3 bases and J by 10 bases, with 16 bases between the two germline ends. The clonotype originates from a man aged 50 to 60 in good health and CMV-seronegative. V and J are TRBV2 and TRBJ1-3, with D possibly TRBD1 on 5 matching bases. Sequencing was performed on PBMCs. Here the CDR3 reads CASSENRSSRTIYF. The CDR3 DNA reads TGTGCCAGCAGTGAGAACAGGTCGTCACGGACCATATATTTT.